The present T cell receptor beta chain was sequenced within a study of cytomegalovirus exposure and HLA in healthy donors. Primers included in the PCR were 60 Vbeta and 13 Jbeta primers. The table came from immunoSEQ multiplex PCR; TCRdb's copy has only in-frame clones and leaves some out. Among about 130,000 clones listed, roughly 17% were seen once. What was sequenced was PBMCs. The sequence derives from a female donor in good health and CMV-seropositive.

The CDR3 region is CASSPAGDRLGRFF. The CDR3 DNA reads as TGTGCCAGCTCACCGGCAGGGGACCGTCTAGGACGGTTTTTT. The V call is TRBV18, the J call TRBJ1-4, with a tentative D call TRBD1 (6 bases). V shed 3 bases and J shed 16 bases, with 21 bases lying between them. This CDR3 region has 14 residues. Germline lookup yields CDR1 KGHSH and CDR2 LQKENI.